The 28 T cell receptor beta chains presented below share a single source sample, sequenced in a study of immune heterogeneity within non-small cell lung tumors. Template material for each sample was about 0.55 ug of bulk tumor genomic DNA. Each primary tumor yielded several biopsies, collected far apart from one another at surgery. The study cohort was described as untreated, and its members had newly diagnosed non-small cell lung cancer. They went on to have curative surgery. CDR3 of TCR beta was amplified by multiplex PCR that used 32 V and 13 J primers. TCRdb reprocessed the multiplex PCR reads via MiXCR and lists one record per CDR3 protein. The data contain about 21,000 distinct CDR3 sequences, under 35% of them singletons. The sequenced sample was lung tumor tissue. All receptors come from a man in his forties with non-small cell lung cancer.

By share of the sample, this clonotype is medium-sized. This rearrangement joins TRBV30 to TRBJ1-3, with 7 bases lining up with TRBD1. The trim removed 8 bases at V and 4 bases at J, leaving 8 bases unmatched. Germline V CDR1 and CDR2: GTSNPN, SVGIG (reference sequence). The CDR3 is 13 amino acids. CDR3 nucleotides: TGTGCCGGCTACAGGGGAGGAGGAAACACCATATATTTT. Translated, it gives CAGYRGGGNTIYF.

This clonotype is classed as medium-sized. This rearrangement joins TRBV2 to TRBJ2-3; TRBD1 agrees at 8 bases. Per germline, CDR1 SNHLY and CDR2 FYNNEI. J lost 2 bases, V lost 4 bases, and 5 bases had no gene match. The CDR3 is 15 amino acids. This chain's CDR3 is CASSAGTGLTDTQYF. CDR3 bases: TGTGCCAGCAGTGCCGGGACAGGACTCACAGATACGCAGTATTTT.

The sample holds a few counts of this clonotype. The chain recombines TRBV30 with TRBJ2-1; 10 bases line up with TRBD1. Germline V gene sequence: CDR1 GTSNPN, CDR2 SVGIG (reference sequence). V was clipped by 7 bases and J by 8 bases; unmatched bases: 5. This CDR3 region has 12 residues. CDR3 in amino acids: CAYRQGAHEQFF. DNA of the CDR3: TGTGCCTACAGACAGGGGGCCCATGAGCAGTTCTTC. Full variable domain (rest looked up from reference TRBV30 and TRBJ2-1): SQTIHQWPATLVQPVGSPLSLECTVEGTSNPNLYWYRQAAGRGLQLLFYSVGIGQISSEVPQNLSASRPQDRQFILSSKKLLLSDSGFYLCAYRQGAHEQFFGPGTRLTVL.

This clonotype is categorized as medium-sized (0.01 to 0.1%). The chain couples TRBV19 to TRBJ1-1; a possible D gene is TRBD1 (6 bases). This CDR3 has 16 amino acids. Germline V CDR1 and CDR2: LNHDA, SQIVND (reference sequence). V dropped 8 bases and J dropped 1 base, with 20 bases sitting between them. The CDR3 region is CASSRGTGSRNTEAFF. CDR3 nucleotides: TGTGCCAGTTCTAGAGGAACAGGGTCAAGGAACACTGAAGCTTTCTTT.

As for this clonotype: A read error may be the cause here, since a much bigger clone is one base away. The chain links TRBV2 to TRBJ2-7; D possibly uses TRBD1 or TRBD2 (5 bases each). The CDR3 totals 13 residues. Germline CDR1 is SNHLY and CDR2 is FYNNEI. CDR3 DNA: TGTGCCAGCAGTGCGGGACGCCAATACGGGCAGTACTTC. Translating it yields CASSAGRQYGQYF.

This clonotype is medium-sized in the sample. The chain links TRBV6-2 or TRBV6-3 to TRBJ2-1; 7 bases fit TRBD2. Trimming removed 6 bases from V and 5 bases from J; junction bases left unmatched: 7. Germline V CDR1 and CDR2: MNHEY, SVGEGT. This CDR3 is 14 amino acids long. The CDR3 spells CASRRGGSHNEQFF. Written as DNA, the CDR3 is TGTGCCAGCAGGCGGGGCGGGAGTCACAATGAGCAGTTCTTC.

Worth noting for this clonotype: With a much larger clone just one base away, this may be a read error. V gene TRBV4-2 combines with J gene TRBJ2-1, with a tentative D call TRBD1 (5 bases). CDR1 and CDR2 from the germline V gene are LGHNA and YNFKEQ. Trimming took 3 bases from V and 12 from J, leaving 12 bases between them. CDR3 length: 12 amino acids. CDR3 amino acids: CASSHERGVQFF. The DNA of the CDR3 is TGTGCCAGCAGCCACGAAAGGGGTGTGCAGTTCTTC.

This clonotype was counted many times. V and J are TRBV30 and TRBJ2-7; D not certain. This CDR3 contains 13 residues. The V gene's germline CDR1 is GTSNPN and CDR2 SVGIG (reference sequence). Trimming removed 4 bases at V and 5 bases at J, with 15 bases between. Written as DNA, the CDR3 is TGTGCCTGGACCACCGGCTCTACTGACGAGCAGTACTTC. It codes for CAWTTGSTDEQYF.

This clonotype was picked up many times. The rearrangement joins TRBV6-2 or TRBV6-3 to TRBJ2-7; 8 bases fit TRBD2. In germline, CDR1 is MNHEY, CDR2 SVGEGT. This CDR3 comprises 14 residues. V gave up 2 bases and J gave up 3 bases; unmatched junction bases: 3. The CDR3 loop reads CASSYGGTSYEQYF. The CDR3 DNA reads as TGTGCCAGCAGTTACGGGGGGACTAGCTACGAGCAGTACTTC.

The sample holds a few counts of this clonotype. CDR3: CASSPLIFGEQFF. The CDR3, as DNA: TGTGCCAGCAGCCCGTTGATATTTGGTGAGCAGTTCTTC. V usage is TRBV11-2 and J usage is TRBJ2-1; no reliable D call. This CDR3 is 13 amino acids long. Germline loops: CDR1 SGHAT, CDR2 FQNNGV. Trimming left V 5 bases short and J 9 bases short, with 14 bases between.

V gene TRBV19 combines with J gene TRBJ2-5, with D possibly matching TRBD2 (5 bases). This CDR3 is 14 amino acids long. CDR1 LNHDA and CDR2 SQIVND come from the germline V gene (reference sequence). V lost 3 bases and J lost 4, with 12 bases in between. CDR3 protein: CASSMLRARETQYF. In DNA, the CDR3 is TGTGCCAGTAGTATGTTGAGGGCGCGAGAGACCCAGTACTTC.

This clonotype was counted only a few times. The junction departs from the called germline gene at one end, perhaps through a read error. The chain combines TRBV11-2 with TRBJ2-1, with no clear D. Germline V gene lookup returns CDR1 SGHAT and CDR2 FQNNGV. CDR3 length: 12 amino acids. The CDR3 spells CASSLDGRKQFF. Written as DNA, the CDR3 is TGTGCCAGCAGCCTAGACGGGCGGAAGCAGTTCTTC.

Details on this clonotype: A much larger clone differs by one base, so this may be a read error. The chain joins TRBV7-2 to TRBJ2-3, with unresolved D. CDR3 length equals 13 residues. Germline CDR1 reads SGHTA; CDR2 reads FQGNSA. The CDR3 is CSSSLAPGDTQYF. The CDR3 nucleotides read TGTTCCAGCAGCTTAGCCCCAGGAGATACGCAGTATTTT.

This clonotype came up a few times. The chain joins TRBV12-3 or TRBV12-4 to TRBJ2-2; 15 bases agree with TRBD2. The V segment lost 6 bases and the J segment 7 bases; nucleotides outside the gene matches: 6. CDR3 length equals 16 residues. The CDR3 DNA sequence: TGTGCCAGCAGCAAGGGACTAGCGGGAGGTCGCGGGGAGCTGTTTTTT. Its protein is CASSKGLAGGRGELFF.

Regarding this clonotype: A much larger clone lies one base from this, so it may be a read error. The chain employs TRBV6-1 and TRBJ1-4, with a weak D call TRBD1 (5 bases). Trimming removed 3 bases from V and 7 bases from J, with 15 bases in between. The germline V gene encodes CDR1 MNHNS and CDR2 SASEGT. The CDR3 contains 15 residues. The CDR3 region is CASSEPGRGTEKLFF. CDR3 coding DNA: TGTGCCAGCAGTGAGCCGGGACGGGGGACTGAAAAACTGTTTTTT.

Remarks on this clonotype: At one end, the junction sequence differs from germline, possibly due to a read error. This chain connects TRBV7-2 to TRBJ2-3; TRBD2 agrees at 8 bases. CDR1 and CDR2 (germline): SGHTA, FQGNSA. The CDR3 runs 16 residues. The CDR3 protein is CASGLGLAGSRDTQYF. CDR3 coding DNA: TGTGCCAGCGGCTTAGGATTAGCGGGAAGCAGGGATACGCAGTATTTT.

CDR3 residues: CASSRARGSTEAFF. The CDR3 region has the DNA TGTGCCAGCAGTCGAGCCAGGGGTTCCACTGAAGCTTTCTTT. The genes are TRBV6-1 and TRBJ1-1; a possible D gene is TRBD1 (6 bases). The V end lost 5 bases, the J end lost 4 bases, and 14 bases lay between the germline ends. This CDR3 region has 14 residues. The germline gives CDR1 MNHNS, CDR2 SASEGT.

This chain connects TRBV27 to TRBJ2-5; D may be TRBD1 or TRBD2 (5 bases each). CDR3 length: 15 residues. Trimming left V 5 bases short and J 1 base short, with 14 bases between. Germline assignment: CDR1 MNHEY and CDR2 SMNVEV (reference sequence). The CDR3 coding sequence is TGTGCCAGCAGTCCGAGGGACGGAGGCCAAGAGACCCAGTACTTC. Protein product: CASSPRDGGQETQYF.

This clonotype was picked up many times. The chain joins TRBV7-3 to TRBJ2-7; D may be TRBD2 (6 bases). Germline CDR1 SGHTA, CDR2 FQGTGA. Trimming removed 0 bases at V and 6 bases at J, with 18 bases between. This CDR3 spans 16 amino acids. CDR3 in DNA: TGTGCCAGCAGCTTAACACAGATCGCGGGGCAGAGCGAGCAGTACTTC. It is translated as CASSLTQIAGQSEQYF.

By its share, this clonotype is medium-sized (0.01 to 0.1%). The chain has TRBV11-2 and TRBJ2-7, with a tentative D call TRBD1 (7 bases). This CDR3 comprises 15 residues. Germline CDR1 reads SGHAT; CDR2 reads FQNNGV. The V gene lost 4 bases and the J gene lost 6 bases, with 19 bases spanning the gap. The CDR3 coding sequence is TGTGCCAGCAGCTCCGATGAACAGGGGACTCGCGAGCAGTACTTC. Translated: CASSSDEQGTREQYF.

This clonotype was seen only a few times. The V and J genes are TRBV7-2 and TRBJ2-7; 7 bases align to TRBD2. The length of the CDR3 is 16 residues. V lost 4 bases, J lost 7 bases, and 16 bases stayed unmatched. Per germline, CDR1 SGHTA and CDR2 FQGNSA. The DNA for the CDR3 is TGTGCCAGCAGCTGGGGGGGAGGGAGTACGAGGGTGGAGCAGTACTTC. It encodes CASSWGGGSTRVEQYF.

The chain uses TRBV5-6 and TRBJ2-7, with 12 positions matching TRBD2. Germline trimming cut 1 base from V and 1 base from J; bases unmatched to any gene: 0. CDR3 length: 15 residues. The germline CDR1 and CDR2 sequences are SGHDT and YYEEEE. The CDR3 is CASSLTSGRSYEQYF. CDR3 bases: TGTGCCAGCAGCTTGACTAGCGGGAGGTCCTACGAGCAGTACTTC.

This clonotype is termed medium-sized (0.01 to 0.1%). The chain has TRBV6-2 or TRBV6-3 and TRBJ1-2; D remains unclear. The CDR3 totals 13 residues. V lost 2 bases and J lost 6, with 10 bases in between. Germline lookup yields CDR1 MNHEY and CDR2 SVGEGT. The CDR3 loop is CASSYNNMDGYTF. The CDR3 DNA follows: TGTGCCAGCAGTTACAACAACATGGATGGCTACACCTTC.

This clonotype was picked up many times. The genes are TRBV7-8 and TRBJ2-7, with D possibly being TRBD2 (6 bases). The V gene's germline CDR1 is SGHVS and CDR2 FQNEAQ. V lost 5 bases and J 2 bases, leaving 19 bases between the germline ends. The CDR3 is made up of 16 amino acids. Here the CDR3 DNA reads TGTGCCAGCAGCCGAGCCCCGGGACTGGCGACCTACGAGCAGTACTTC. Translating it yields CASSRAPGLATYEQYF.

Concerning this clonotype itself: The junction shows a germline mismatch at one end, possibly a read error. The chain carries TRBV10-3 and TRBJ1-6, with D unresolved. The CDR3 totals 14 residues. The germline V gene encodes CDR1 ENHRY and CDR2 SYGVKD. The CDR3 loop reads CAVSESSGNSPLHF. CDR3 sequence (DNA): TGTGCCGTCAGTGAGTCAAGTGGAAATTCACCCCTCCACTTT.

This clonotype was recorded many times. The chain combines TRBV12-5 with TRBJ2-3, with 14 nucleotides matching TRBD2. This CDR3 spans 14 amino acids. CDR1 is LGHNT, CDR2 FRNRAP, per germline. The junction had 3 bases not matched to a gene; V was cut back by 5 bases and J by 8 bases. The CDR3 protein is CASGTGTSGSTQYF. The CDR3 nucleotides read TGTGCTAGTGGTACCGGGACTAGCGGGAGTACGCAGTATTTT. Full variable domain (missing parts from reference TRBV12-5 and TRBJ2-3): DARVTQTPRHKVTEMGQEVTMRCQPILGHNTVFWYRQTMMQGLELLAYFRNRAPLDDSGMPKDRFSAEMPDATLATLKIQPSEPRDSAVYFCASGTGTSGSTQYFGPGTRLTVL.

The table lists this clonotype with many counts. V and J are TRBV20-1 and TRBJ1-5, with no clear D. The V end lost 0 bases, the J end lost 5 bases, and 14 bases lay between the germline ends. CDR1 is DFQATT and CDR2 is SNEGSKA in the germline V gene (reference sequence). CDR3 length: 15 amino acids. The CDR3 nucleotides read TGCAGTGCTAGAGATGACCGTTTCGGCGATCAGCCCCAGCATTTT. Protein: CSARDDRFGDQPQHF.

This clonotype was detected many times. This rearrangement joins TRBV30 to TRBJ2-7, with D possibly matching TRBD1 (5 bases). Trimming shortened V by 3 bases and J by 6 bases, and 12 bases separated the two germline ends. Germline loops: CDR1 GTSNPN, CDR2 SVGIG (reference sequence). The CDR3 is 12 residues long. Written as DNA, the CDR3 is TGTGCCTGGAGGGCCCAGGGTTTCGAGCAGTACTTC. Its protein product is CAWRAQGFEQYF. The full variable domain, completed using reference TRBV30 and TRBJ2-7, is SQTIHQWPATLVQPVGSPLSLECTVEGTSNPNLYWYRQAAGRGLQLLFYSVGIGQISSEVPQNLSASRPQDRQFILSSKKLLLSDSGFYLCAWRAQGFEQYFGPGTRLTVT.